Sequencing of this T cell receptor beta chain was carried out in a study of OX40 agonist ivuxolimab in advanced cancers. Describing the broader study: Ivuxolimab was a fully human IgG2 agonistic monoclonal antibody targeting the costimulatory receptor OX40 (CD134). Intravenous ivuxolimab was administered to patients every 2 weeks at six dose levels: 0.01, 0.1, 0.3, 1.5, 3 and 10 mg/kg. Of the roughly 52 dose-escalation patients, hepatocellular carcinoma was present in about 20, melanoma in around 15, renal cell carcinoma in 9 and head and neck cancer in 9. The dose-escalation cohort was about 83% male with a mean age of about 65 years, ranging from roughly 23 to 80. Prior anti-PD-1, anti-PD-L1 or anti-CTLA-4 therapy was permitted, and checkpoint inhibitors had been received by about 44% of dose-escalation patients. Partial responses were achieved by three dose-escalation patients, of whom one had hepatocellular carcinoma and two had cutaneous melanoma. The purpose of peripheral TCRbeta sequencing was to test whether ivuxolimab changed TCR sequence diversity and led to clonal T-cell expansion. The monotherapy dose-escalation portion (N of about 57 patients) of the phase I ivuxolimab trial is reported in the paper. Beyond this particular receptor, the publication reports: In partial responders in the 0.1-3.0 mg/kg groups, normalized peripheral clonal expansion was found to be among the lowest, especially among CD8+ T cells. Low levels of normalized T-cell clonal expansion were also shown by some nonresponding patients. Clonal expansion of both CD4+ and CD8+ blood T cells was observed from baseline to week 6 at doses 0.1 to 3.0 mg/kg. Which antigens the clonally expanded peripheral T cells were specific for was not determined. On average, CD8+ T cells showed more expanded clones than CD4+ T cells after ivuxolimab.

The CDR3, cysteine through phenylalanine, is 15 amino acids long. The DNA shown is the 45-base CDR3, in frame from base 1. A distance of 12 bases separates the germline ends of V and J, which lose 0 bases and 6 bases respectively. CDR1 and CDR2 are read off the germline V gene (reference sequence) as MNHEY and SMNVEV. The trial excluded patients who had a history of autoimmune disease or were on systemic immunosuppression. Peripheral blood for TCR sequencing was collected from all dose cohorts at baseline, on cycle 4 day 1, and on cycle 7 day 1. The samples were drawn from a first-in-human, open-label, multicenter phase I dose-escalation trial of ivuxolimab. Adults with locally advanced or metastatic melanoma, renal cell carcinoma, hepatocellular carcinoma or head and neck squamous cell carcinoma were enrolled in the trial. CD4+ and CD8+ T cells were sorted separately from peripheral blood before TCR sequencing.

For sequencing of the TCRbeta CDR3 region, genomic DNA was extracted from the sorted cells. TCRbeta CDR3 regions were sequenced using the immunoSEQ Assay. TCRdb's version of the immuneACCESS table is confined to in-frame rearrangements and falls short of the full clone set. An unresolved V gene accounts for under half of the shortfall where checked; the remainder is of unknown origin. The sample contains about 35,000 clones, about 90% of them found a single time. The ten largest clones add up to 30% to 40% of the sample. On this clone itself: Its specific antigen is unknown. No base quality information exists; no much larger clone differs at one position.

The chain is assembled from TRBV27 and TRBJ1-5, with a tentative D gene TRBD1 over 6 matching bases. Source: CD4+ or CD8+ T cells sorted from blood, taken in a trial of the OX40 agonist ivuxolimab. This TCR came from an adult with an advanced solid tumor such as melanoma, head and neck, liver or kidney cancer. The DNA reads as follows: TGTGCCAGCAGTTTATCGACGGGGGCCGGTCAGCCCCAGCATTTT. The encoded protein is CASSLSTGAGQPQHF.